This entry features one T cell receptor beta chain sequence. Its target antigen remains unknown. No base qualities exist here, and no much larger clone lies one base off it. This sample was taken from a study of PD-L1 blockade in urothelial cancer (dated by TCRdb to 2017 to 2019). Broadly, across the study: Therapy was started at some point between 2014 and 2016 for all patients, and atezolizumab 1,200 mg was administered intravenously every 3 weeks. An ECOG performance status of 0 or 1 was recorded for the patients, and 0 to 3 prior chemotherapy regimens had been received by the patients. In the same patients, pretreatment tumors underwent whole exome sequencing and RNA sequencing in addition to TCR sequencing. Under 10 patients achieved durable clinical benefit and approximately 20 did not. About nine tenths of the roughly 29 patients were males with bladder-origin urothelial cancer, and about 60% of the roughly 29 reported a prior smoking history. A median of roughly 140,000 T cells and 85,000 or so unique TCRs was obtained from blood samples, and a median clonality of around 0.072 was observed. Pretreatment blood TCR-seq was available for about 30 patients, at least one posttreatment blood collection was obtained for 25 or so patients, and tumor TCR-seq was available for 25 or so patients. The study, an exploratory multi-omic analysis, examined somatic, immune and clinical correlates of response to PD-L1 blockade with atezolizumab in urothelial cancer. TCR sequencing covered pretreatment tumor samples and matched, serially collected peripheral blood taken before and after atezolizumab treatment. Blood samples were analyzed 3 weeks after the start of treatment (second dose) and 6 weeks after the start of treatment. Progression-free survival longer than 6 months counted as durable clinical benefit, and TCR features were additionally tested against both progression-free and overall survival.

Synthetic TCR analog templates were spiked into each PCR to estimate absolute template abundance from read counts. The immunoSEQ assay was used to amplify TCRbeta CDR3 regions from genomic DNA with bias-controlled V and J gene primers. Rearranged TCRbeta segments were sequenced at approximately 20X coverage. Concerning the study's data processing: Sequencing errors were corrected by clustering, and CDR3s were annotated against IMGT so that V, D and J genes could be assigned. Downstream analyses used only productive TCRbeta rearrangements, leaving out any out-of-frame or stop-codon sequences. Clonality was calculated as one minus the Shannon entropy normalized by the log of the number of unique productive sequences. Fisher's exact test with Benjamini-Hochberg correction, using a cutoff of adjusted p below 0.01, was how clones that differed between time points or between blood and tumor were identified. TCRdb retrieved this table from immuneACCESS and kept in-frame rearrangements only. Not all clones are present; in checked studies, unresolved V genes account for under half, and no reason is known for the remainder. That table furnishes V, J and clone size, whereas the DNA furnished D and trimming. Within this sample are 48,000 or so clones, with approximately 81% of them counted one time only. Approximately 10% of the sample belongs to the ten largest clones.

According to the germline V gene (reference sequence), CDR1 reads LNHDA and CDR2 reads SQIVND. Trimming takes 7 bases from V and 0 bases from J, and the germline ends sit 10 bases apart. Measured from the cysteine to the phenylalanine, the CDR3 is 14 residues long. Kept here is only the CDR3 DNA, which spans 42 bases and is read in frame from base 1. Overall study outcomes, separate from this receptor: A pretreatment peripheral blood TCR clonality below the median was linked to improved progression-free and overall survival. At 3 weeks after the start of treatment, tumor-associated TCR clones in peripheral blood had expanded more in patients with durable benefit (n of about 21, p = 0.022). Because the sample size was small (n of about 31) and many of the analyses were exploratory, the results are meant to be hypothesis-generating.

The time point label, as the study defines it: peripheral blood 6 weeks after treatment start. The cohort comprised 25 to 30 patients with locally advanced or metastatic urothelial carcinoma treated at Memorial Sloan Kettering on a trial protocol. Peripheral blood mononuclear cells were collected pretreatment and during treatment, with between 1 and 8 total time points obtained per patient. The Qiagen DNeasy Blood extraction kit was used to purify genomic DNA from total PBMCs and tumor samples. PBMCs were collected pretreatment and during treatment, and were isolated and stored as previously described.

Sequences were derived from PBMCs, sampled around atezolizumab (anti-PD-L1) treatment. The sequence is built from TRBV19 and TRBJ1-5; D gene: possibly TRBD1, on 6 matching bases. The clonotype comes from a man in his 70s with urothelial cancer. Here the CDR3 is given as CASTQGYSNQPQHF. Read as DNA, the sequence is TGTGCCAGTACCCAGGGGTATAGCAATCAGCCCCAGCATTTT.